The rows below give T cell receptor beta chains drawn from one sample of a study of shared clonotypes between healthy human individuals. Data came from immunoSEQ multiplex PCR; TCRdb stores just in-frame clones and leaves some out. The sample includes around 500,000 clones, 70% to 80% of them seen just once. Sequencing input: PBMCs. Source of these receptors: a woman aged 40-49 years in good health. Some clones in this sample may be carry-over from other donors' samples. The CDR3 runs from the conserved cysteine through the conserved F or W. D genes are given only for firm matches. Not every row has a clone size; where given, it reads once, few, many or a size class.

V gene	clone size	J gene	D gene	CDR3 protein	CDR3 DNA
TRBV18	.	TRBJ2-2	.	CASSPPGVRGTGELFF	TGTGCCAGCTCACCACCGGGGGTCCGGGGCACCGGGGAGCTGTTTTTT
TRBV6-1	.	TRBJ1-2	.	CASTGGRPDGYTF	TGTGCCAGCACCGGGGGCCGTCCAGATGGCTACACCTTC
TRBV18	.	TRBJ2-1	.	CASSPGNYNEQFF	TGTGCCAGCTCACCGGGGAATTACAATGAGCAGTTCTTC
TRBV4-2	.	TRBJ2-5	.	CASSQGTEQETQYF	TGTGCCAGCAGCCAAGGGACGGAGCAAGAGACCCAGTACTTC
TRBV30	.	TRBJ2-7	.	CAWSYSSVREQYF	TGTGCCTGGAGTTATAGTTCTGTTCGCGAGCAGTACTTC
TRBV6-7	many	TRBJ1-1	TRBD1	CASSMGQPDTEAFF	TGTGCCAGCAGTATGGGACAGCCGGACACTGAAGCTTTCTTT
TRBV9	.	TRBJ1-2	TRBD1	CASSVGAGTGALYGYTF	TGTGCCAGCAGCGTCGGTGCTGGGACAGGGGCCCTCTATGGCTACACCTTC
TRBV6-1	few	TRBJ2-7	TRBD1	CASSEGTGIDEQYF	TGTGCCAGCAGTGAAGGGACAGGGATCGACGAGCAGTACTTC
TRBV6-6	.	TRBJ2-1	TRBD2	CASSSGGEFF	TGTGCCAGCAGCTCGGGGGGGGAGTTCTTC
TRBV11-2	.	TRBJ1-1	.	CASSLRGMPEAFF	TGTGCCAGCAGCCTTCGCGGCATGCCTGAAGCTTTCTTT
TRBV6-6	.	TRBJ2-7	TRBD2	CASRLAATNHEQYF	TGTGCCAGCAGGCTAGCGGCCACGAACCACGAGCAGTACTTC
TRBV23-1	.	TRBJ2-7	.	CASSAAAVKLGEQYF	TGCGCCAGCAGCGCTGCTGCTGTCAAACTGGGCGAGCAGTACTTC
TRBV9	.	TRBJ2-2	.	CASSVEMTTLTGELFF	TGTGCCAGCAGCGTAGAGATGACTACACTGACCGGGGAGCTGTTTTTT
TRBV19	.	TRBJ2-1	TRBD2	CASSRTWWREGSGYNEQFF	TGTGCCAGTAGTAGAACATGGTGGCGGGAGGGTTCTGGCTACAATGAGCAGTTCTTC
TRBV10-1	.	TRBJ1-6	.	CASSEHGDSPLHF	TGCGCCAGCAGTGAGCATGGAGATTCACCCCTCCACTTT
TRBV19	once	TRBJ2-7	.	CASSIGQLYEQYF	TGTGCCAGTAGTATCGGACAGCTTTACGAGCAGTACTTC
TRBV28	.	TRBJ1-2	.	CASSIREDGYTF	TGTGCCAGCAGCATCCGAGAGGACGGCTACACCTTC
TRBV25-1	.	TRBJ2-3	.	CASSEWALDTQYF	TGTGCCAGCAGTGAATGGGCCTTGGATACGCAGTATTTT
TRBV28	.	TRBJ2-7	.	CASSAYRLPLPYEQYF	TGTGCCAGCAGTGCGTACAGGCTCCCTCTACCCTACGAGCAGTACTTC
TRBV19	.	TRBJ2-7	TRBD1	CASSIRQGPFYEQYF	TGTGCCAGTAGTATTCGACAGGGTCCATTCTACGAGCAGTACTTC
TRBV4-2	.	TRBJ2-7	TRBD2	CASSQFSGSGYEQYF	TGTGCCAGCAGCCAATTTAGCGGGAGTGGTTACGAGCAGTACTTC
TRBV18	.	TRBJ1-5	TRBD1	CASSPDRGDNQPQHF	TGTGCCAGCTCACCAGACAGGGGGGACAATCAGCCCCAGCATTTT
TRBV5-4	.	TRBJ2-7	.	CASSLGGVSYEQYF	TGTGCCAGCAGCTTGGGAGGAGTCTCTTACGAGCAGTACTTC
TRBV2	.	TRBJ1-4	TRBD1	CASTRQLDRDEKLFF	TGTGCCAGCACCCGGCAATTAGACAGGGATGAAAAACTGTTTTTT
TRBV30	many	TRBJ2-5	TRBD2	CAWKGVGKREGRRETQYF	TGTGCCTGGAAGGGAGTGGGAAAGCGGGAGGGCCGACGAGAGACCCAGTACTTC
TRBV5-1	.	TRBJ2-7	.	CASSLSAGNYEQYF	TGCGCCAGCAGCTTGTCGGCAGGAAACTACGAGCAGTACTTC
TRBV7-3	.	TRBJ2-7	TRBD1	CASSPGTGGSYEQYF	TGTGCCAGCAGCCCAGGGACAGGGGGCTCCTACGAGCAGTACTTC
TRBV7-8	.	TRBJ2-5	.	CASSQRQERLVETQYF	TGTGCCAGCAGCCAAAGACAGGAGAGACTCGTGGAGACCCAGTACTTC
TRBV5-4	few	TRBJ1-2	TRBD1	CASSEGTAGYGYTF	TGTGCCAGCAGCGAAGGGACAGCCGGCTATGGCTACACCTTC
TRBV6-6	once	TRBJ1-4	.	CASSYAAEREKLFF	TGTGCCAGCAGTTACGCAGCTGAAAGGGAAAAACTGTTTTTT
TRBV6-1	.	TRBJ2-1	TRBD2	CASSDLGEGYNEQFF	TGTGCCAGCAGTGACTTGGGGGAGGGATACAATGAGCAGTTCTTC
TRBV6-1	many	TRBJ2-7	TRBD1	CASSEKTGGSYEQYF	TGTGCCAGCAGTGAGAAGACAGGGGGCTCCTACGAGCAGTACTTC
TRBV5-4	few	TRBJ1-2	TRBD1	CASSLGGQARNYGYTF	TGTGCCAGCAGCTTGGGCGGACAGGCCAGAAACTATGGCTACACCTTC
TRBV5-4	.	TRBJ2-7	.	CASSLGGLRAYEQYF	TGTGCCAGCAGCTTGGGGGGATTGAGGGCCTACGAGCAGTACTTC
TRBV30	once	TRBJ2-7	.	CAWRTGRAYEQYF	TGTGCCTGGAGGACAGGGAGGGCCTACGAGCAGTACTTC
TRBV27	.	TRBJ2-7	TRBD1	CASSPGTGGAQQYF	TGTGCCAGCAGTCCGGGGACAGGGGGCGCGCAGCAGTACTTC
TRBV7-8	.	TRBJ1-1	.	CASSPNRQPNTEAFF	TGTGCCAGCAGCCCCAATCGACAGCCGAACACTGAAGCTTTCTTT
TRBV4-3	many	TRBJ2-7	.	CASSQGTGYEQYF	TGCGCCAGCAGCCAAGGCACAGGCTACGAGCAGTACTTC
TRBV7-2	.	TRBJ2-1	TRBD2	CASSPSSGSGDNEQFF	TGTGCCAGCAGCCCCTCGAGCGGGAGCGGTGACAATGAGCAGTTCTTC
TRBV7-3	.	TRBJ2-1	.	CASSPEPQDSPYNEQFF	TGTGCCAGCAGCCCAGAGCCCCAGGACTCACCCTACAATGAGCAGTTCTTC
TRBV2	.	TRBJ2-1	TRBD2	CASIPKPTSGRINEQFF	TGTGCCAGCATTCCCAAGCCGACTAGCGGGAGGATAAATGAGCAGTTCTTC
TRBV29-1	few	TRBJ2-2	.	CSFVWVAELFF	TGCAGCTTTGTGTGGGTTGCGGAGCTGTTTTTT
TRBV5-6	many	TRBJ2-2	.	CASSLQAGNRSGELFF	TGTGCCAGCAGCTTGCAGGCAGGTAATAGGTCCGGGGAGCTGTTTTTT
TRBV15	.	TRBJ1-4	.	CATSRFYEKLFF	TGTGCCACCAGCAGGTTTTATGAAAAACTGTTTTTT
TRBV7-3	.	TRBJ2-1	.	CASSTQNEQFF	TGTGCCAGCAGCACCCAGAATGAGCAGTTCTTC
TRBV29-1	few	TRBJ2-1	.	CSVRIQSSSYNEQFF	TGCAGCGTTCGGATTCAAAGTAGCTCCTACAATGAGCAGTTCTTC
TRBV30	once	TRBJ2-7	TRBD1	CAWNTGTGNSYEQYF	TGTGCCTGGAATACCGGGACAGGGAACTCCTACGAGCAGTACTTC
TRBV7-7	.	TRBJ2-2	TRBD2	CASSLGPSGYNTGELFF	TGTGCCAGCAGCTTAGGCCCTAGCGGGTATAACACCGGGGAGCTGTTTTTT
TRBV5-5	.	TRBJ2-1	.	CASSLTGDNEQFF	TGTGCCAGCAGCTTGACAGGAGACAATGAGCAGTTCTTC
TRBV15	once	TRBJ2-7	.	CATSRDRREPSYEQYF	TGTGCCACCAGCAGAGATCGGAGGGAGCCCTCCTACGAGCAGTACTTC
TRBV10-2	once	TRBJ2-7	TRBD1	CASSAGTGSYEQYF	TGCGCCAGCAGCGCCGGGACAGGTAGTTACGAGCAGTACTTC
TRBV6-5	.	TRBJ1-3	.	CASSYSAGSSGNTIYF	TGTGCCAGCAGTTACTCGGCGGGCAGCTCTGGAAACACCATATATTTT
TRBV10-2	.	TRBJ1-5	.	CASSTTGSNQPQHF	TGCGCCAGCAGTACAACAGGGAGCAATCAGCCCCAGCATTTT
TRBV7-2	once	TRBJ1-5	.	CASSLGLGGNQPQHF	TGTGCCAGCAGCTTAGGGTTGGGGGGCAATCAGCCCCAGCATTTT
TRBV28	.	TRBJ1-2	.	CASSSGHGRYGYTF	TGTGCCAGCAGTTCGGGCCATGGACGATATGGCTACACCTTC
TRBV6-5	.	TRBJ2-5	TRBD1	CASRRTGAQTQYF	TGTGCCAGCAGGCGGACAGGGGCACAGACCCAGTACTTC
TRBV4-1	.	TRBJ2-3	TRBD2	CASSQDSSSGRTDTQYF	TGCGCCAGCAGCCAAGATTCGTCTAGCGGGCGAACAGATACGCAGTATTTT
TRBV19	few	TRBJ1-5	.	CASNEALGTNNQPQHF	TGTGCCAGTAACGAAGCACTCGGGACCAACAATCAGCCCCAGCATTTT
TRBV2	.	TRBJ2-3	TRBD2	CASLGLAGITDTQYF	TGTGCCAGCCTCGGACTAGCGGGGATCACAGATACGCAGTATTTT
TRBV4-2	.	TRBJ2-5	TRBD1	CASSQEQQGSETQYF	TGTGCCAGCAGCCAAGAGCAACAGGGGTCGGAGACCCAGTACTTC